This T cell receptor beta chain comes out of a study of blood T cell repertoires in COVID-19. Study at large: The origin of the acute and convalescent COVID-19 samples was the United States, Italy and Spain.

Sequencing used immunoSEQ multiplex PCR; TCRdb keeps in-frame clones, though not all of them. Seen here are fewer than 200,000 clones, less than 85% observed once, and the top ten hold 3.5% to 5%. V shed 7 bases, J shed 0 bases, and the junction held 8 bases outside the gene matches. Germline-derived CDR1 and CDR2 are KGHSY and FQNENV. This CDR3 region has 15 residues. This sequence was found in a woman between 45 and 65 years old who had recovered from COVID-19. The sequenced material came from PBMCs or T cells enriched from blood (not recorded which). V is TRBV16 and J is TRBJ1-2; 7 bases map to TRBD1. CDR3 protein: CASTKGAGANYGYTF. The CDR3 region has the DNA TGTGCCAGCACCAAGGGGGCAGGGGCTAACTATGGCTACACCTTC.